These 15 T cell receptor beta chains originate from one sample sequenced in a study of Ad26.COV2.S vaccination and SARS-CoV-2 variants (dated by TCRdb to the early 2020s). The library was built by means of the immunoSEQ multiplex PCR assay. The immuneACCESS repertoire file appears here via TCRdb, limited to in-frame rearrangements. These files lack a portion of the clones; in checked studies, under half of the deficit traces to unresolved V genes, and the cause of the others is not known. The sample data list about 350,000 clones, and 88% of these were observed just once. The ten largest clones take up around 6.4% of the sample. Taken with the paper, the label for treatment or condition translates to: around 19 received Ad26.COV2.S at low or high dose, single or two shots; about 5 received placebo; per-sample allocation not given. Repertoires of vaccine and placebo recipients were sequenced from samples collected on day 63 after the first injection.

Material: peripheral blood, obtained in a trial of Ad26.COV2.S vaccine versus placebo. The receptors shown here come from a person aged 18-65 years who received the Ad26.COV2.S COVID-19 vaccine or a placebo.

This chain connects TRBV11-1 to TRBJ2-2; 9 positions agree with TRBD2. Germline V gives CDR1 SGHAT, CDR2 FQDESV (reference sequence). The CDR3 sequence is 16 residues long. The J segment lost 3 bases and the V segment lost 0 bases, leaving 2 bases of the junction unmatched. CDR3 DNA sequence: TGTGCCAGCAGCTTAGCGCGGGAGGGCTACACCGGGGAGCTGTTTTTT. This codes for CASSLAREGYTGELFF.

This sequence joins TRBV9 and TRBJ2-7; 7 nucleotides line up with TRBD1. There are 16 residues in the CDR3. Germline CDR1 and CDR2: SGDLS and YYNGEE. V trimming: 4 bases; J trimming: 7 bases; junction bases outside the gene matches: 17. The chain's CDR3 is CASSPNLGQAVREQYF. CDR3 sequence (DNA): TGTGCCAGCAGCCCAAACCTCGGACAGGCCGTCCGAGAGCAGTACTTC.

This clone has a handful of counts. The V gene is TRBV9, the J gene TRBJ2-7, with 10 nucleotides matching TRBD1. Germline trimming cut 4 bases from V and 3 bases from J; bases unmatched to any gene: 7. The length of the CDR3 is 15 residues. The V gene's germline CDR1 is SGDLS and CDR2 YYNGEE. The CDR3 region is CASSPDGDRGYEQYF. In DNA, the CDR3 is TGTGCCAGCAGCCCCGATGGGGACAGGGGCTACGAGCAGTACTTC. Using reference TRBV9 and TRBJ2-7 for the parts outside the CDR3, the full variable domain is DSGVTQTPKHLITATGQRVTLRCSPRSGDLSVYWYQQSLDQGLQFLIQYYNGEERAKGNILERFSAQQFPDLHSELNLSSLELGDSALYFCASSPDGDRGYEQYFGPGTRLTVT.

The chain joins TRBV7-9 to TRBJ2-7; D gene uncertain. The germline V and J ends were trimmed by 6 bases and 4 bases, with 10 bases remaining between them. Germline V gene sequence: CDR1 SEHNR, CDR2 FQNEAQ (reference sequence). The CDR3 runs 12 residues. The CDR3 spells CASRGGRYEQYF. DNA for the CDR3: TGTGCCAGCAGGGGTGGTAGGTACGAGCAGTACTTC.

The chain combines TRBV13 with TRBJ2-2, with 11 nucleotides matching TRBD2. Germline CDR1 reads PRHDT; CDR2 reads FYEKMQ (reference sequence). CDR3 length: 16 residues. Trimming removed 1 base from V and 6 bases from J; junction bases left unmatched: 4. CDR3 coding DNA: TGTGCCAGCAGCTTAGCTAGCGGGAGGTTGGCCGGGGAGCTGTTTTTT. Translating it yields CASSLASGRLAGELFF.

This clone showed up just once. This rearrangement joins TRBV12-5 to TRBJ1-5; D may be TRBD1 (5 bases). In germline, CDR1 is LGHNT, CDR2 FRNRAP. The CDR3 has 13 residues. CDR3 residues: CAPRDGGNQPQHF. The DNA for the CDR3 is TGTGCCCCTCGTGACGGGGGTAATCAGCCCCAGCATTTT.

V gene TRBV7-3 combines with J gene TRBJ1-1, with D uncertain. The CDR3 length is 16 residues. CDR1 SGHTA and CDR2 FQGTGA come from the germline V gene. Trimming stripped 2 bases from V and 12 bases from J, with 25 bases between. The CDR3 nucleotides read TGTGCCAGCAGCTTATCCGCCTTACGAGAGGGTCGCGAAACTTTCTTT. Its translation: CASSLSALREGRETFF.

The chain uses TRBV24-1 and TRBJ2-2; D may be TRBD1 (7 bases). V gave up 4 bases and J gave up 5 bases, with 16 bases separating them. Germline-derived CDR1 and CDR2 are KGHDR and SFDVKD. The CDR3 length is 16 residues. CDR3 region: CATSEPGGRGTGELFF. DNA for the CDR3: TGTGCCACCAGTGAGCCAGGGGGGCGCGGTACCGGGGAGCTGTTTTTT.

This chain joins TRBV7-2 and TRBJ1-1, with 7 nucleotides matching TRBD1. The CDR3 extends over 13 amino acids. With V trimmed by 8 bases and J by 3 bases, 6 bases remained unmatched. Germline loops: CDR1 SGHTA, CDR2 FQGNSA. The CDR3 sequence is CASRRDSYTEAFF. As DNA, the CDR3 is TGTGCCAGCCGAAGGGACAGCTACACTGAAGCTTTCTTT.

V usage is TRBV5-5 and J usage is TRBJ2-1; a possible D gene is TRBD1 (5 bases). V was shortened by 5 bases and J by 10 bases, with 22 bases between the two germline ends. The CDR3 has 15 amino acids. CDR1 is SGHKS and CDR2 is YYEKEE in the germline V gene (reference sequence). The CDR3 reads CASSYLPQGSVEQFF. Written as DNA, the CDR3 is TGTGCCAGCAGTTATCTACCCCAGGGATCGGTAGAGCAGTTCTTC. The full variable domain, in which reference TRBV5-5 and TRBJ2-1 provide the parts outside the CDR3, is DAGVTQSPTHLIKTRGQQVTLRCSPISGHKSVSWYQQVLGQGPQFIFQYYEKEERGRGNFPDRFSARQFPNYSSELNVNALLLGDSALYLCASSYLPQGSVEQFFGPGTRLTVL.

This chain uses TRBV11-1 with TRBJ2-7, with D tentatively TRBD2 (6 bases). CDR3 length: 13 amino acids. The V end lost 5 bases, the J end lost 3 bases, and 11 bases lay between the germline ends. Germline V lookup: CDR1 SGHAT, CDR2 FQDESV (reference sequence). The CDR3 bases are TGTGCCAGCAGCCTACGGGAGAACTACGAGCAGTACTTC. Protein product: CASSLRENYEQYF.

This chain joins TRBV6-2 or TRBV6-3 and TRBJ1-5; D call uncertain. Germline-derived CDR1 and CDR2 are MNHEY and SVGEGT. The CDR3 covers 12 residues. Deletions cut 5 bases from V and 10 bases from J, with 12 bases between. The CDR3 sequence: CASSDPVPPQHF. In DNA form, the CDR3 reads TGTGCCAGCAGTGACCCGGTCCCTCCCCAGCATTTT.

The rearrangement joins TRBV7-9 to TRBJ2-1; D is unresolved. This CDR3 has 14 residues. CDR1 SEHNR and CDR2 FQNEAQ come from the germline V gene (reference sequence). Trimming took off 2 bases at V and 9 bases at J, with 14 bases between the two ends. The CDR3 loop reads CASSLRDPVGEQFF. For the CDR3, the DNA is TGTGCCAGCAGCTTACGAGATCCGGTTGGTGAGCAGTTCTTC.

The chain carries TRBV18 and TRBJ1-4; the D is unclear. Trimming took off 3 bases at V and 3 bases at J, with 11 bases between the two ends. Germline values: CDR1 KGHSH, CDR2 LQKENI. CDR3 length: 15 residues. The CDR3 region has the DNA TGTGCCAGCTCACCTGGGGAGAGCTCTAATGAAAAACTGTTTTTT. Amino acid sequence: CASSPGESSNEKLFF.

The chain joins TRBV5-5 to TRBJ2-2, with D possibly being TRBD1 (6 bases). The CDR3 consists of 16 residues. CDR1 and CDR2 from the germline V gene are SGHKS and YYEKEE (reference sequence). V lost 4 bases and J 0 bases, leaving 13 bases between the germline ends. DNA of the CDR3: TGTGCCAGCAGCCCCGCCGGGACAACGAACACCGGGGAGCTGTTTTTT. Encoded protein: CASSPAGTTNTGELFF.